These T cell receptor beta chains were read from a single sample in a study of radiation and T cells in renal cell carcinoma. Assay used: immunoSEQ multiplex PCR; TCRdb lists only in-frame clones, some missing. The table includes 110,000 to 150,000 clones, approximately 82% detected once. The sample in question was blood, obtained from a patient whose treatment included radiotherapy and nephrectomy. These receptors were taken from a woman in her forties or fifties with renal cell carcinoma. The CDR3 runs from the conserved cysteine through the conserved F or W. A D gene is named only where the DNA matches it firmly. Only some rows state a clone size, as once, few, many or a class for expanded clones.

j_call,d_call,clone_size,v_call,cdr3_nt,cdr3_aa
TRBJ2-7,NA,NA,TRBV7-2,TGTGCCAGCAGCCCGGGACGGAACTACGAGCAGTACTTC,CASSPGRNYEQYF
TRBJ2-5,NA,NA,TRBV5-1,TGCGCCAGCAGCATGGGACCCGGAGAGACCCAGTACTTC,CASSMGPGETQYF
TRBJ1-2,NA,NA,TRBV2,TGTGCCAGCAGTCAGCCAAGCTATGGCTACACCTTC,CASSQPSYGYTF
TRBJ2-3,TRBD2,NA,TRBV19,TGTGCCAGTAAAGTCCAGCGGGGGGCGAAAAGCACAGATACGCAGTATTTT,CASKVQRGAKSTDTQYF
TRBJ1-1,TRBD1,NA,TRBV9,TGTGCCAGCAGCCAACTTGGGGACAGGGGAGCTGAAGCTTTCTTT,CASSQLGDRGAEAFF
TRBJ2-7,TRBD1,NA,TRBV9,TGTGCCAGCAGCGTTGGGACAGGGGGAGGCGAGCAGTACTTC,CASSVGTGGGEQYF
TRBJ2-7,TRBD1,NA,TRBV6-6,TGTGCCAGCAGTGACCCGGGACAGGCTCGGGACGAGCAGTACTTC,CASSDPGQARDEQYF
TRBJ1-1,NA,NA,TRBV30,TGTGCCTGGAGCCCCGTGAACGGGAACACTGAAGCTTTCTTT,CAWSPVNGNTEAFF
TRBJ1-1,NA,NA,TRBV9,TGTGCCAGCAGCCCGGGAGGGGACACTGAAGCTTTCTTT,CASSPGGDTEAFF
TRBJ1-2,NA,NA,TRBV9,TGTGCCAGCAGCGAGCAGGGTCGCAGCTATGGCTACACCTTC,CASSEQGRSYGYTF
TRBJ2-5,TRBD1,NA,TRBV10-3,TGTGCCATCAGTGAGTTACAACGGGACAGGGTGGGGACCCAGTACTTC,CAISELQRDRVGTQYF
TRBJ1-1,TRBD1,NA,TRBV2,TGTGCCAGCAGATCCGGGACAGGGGGAGAAGCTTTCTTT,CASRSGTGGEAFF
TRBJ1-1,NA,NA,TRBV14,TGTGCCAGCAGCCAAGATCTTGGAGTTAACACTGAAGCTTTCTTT,CASSQDLGVNTEAFF
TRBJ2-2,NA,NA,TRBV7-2,TGTGCCAGCAGCCAAATCTACACCGGGGAGCTGTTTTTT,CASSQIYTGELFF
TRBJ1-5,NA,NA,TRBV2,TGTGCCAGCAGTGTTACCAGGGCGGCTCAGCCCCAGCATTTT,CASSVTRAAQPQHF
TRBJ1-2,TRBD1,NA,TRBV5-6,TGTGCCAGCAGCTTGGGACAGGGAGATTATGGCTACACCTTC,CASSLGQGDYGYTF
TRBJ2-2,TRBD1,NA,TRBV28,TGTGCCAGTTCCTCAGGGGGTAGGGACACCGGGGAGCTGTTTTTT,CASSSGGRDTGELFF
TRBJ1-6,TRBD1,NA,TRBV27,TGTGCCAGCAGTTGGGGACAGCTCGGTTCACCCCTCCACTTT,CASSWGQLGSPLHF
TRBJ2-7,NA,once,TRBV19,TGTGCCAGTAGTCCGGACTTCAACGAGCAGTACTTC,CASSPDFNEQYF
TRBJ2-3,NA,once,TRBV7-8,TGTGCCAGCAGCCCACCTTCGAGGGGCATTACAGATACGCAGTATTTT,CASSPPSRGITDTQYF
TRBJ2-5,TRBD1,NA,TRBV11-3,TGTGCCAGCAGCATGGGGACAGGAGAACAAGAGACCCAGTACTTC,CASSMGTGEQETQYF